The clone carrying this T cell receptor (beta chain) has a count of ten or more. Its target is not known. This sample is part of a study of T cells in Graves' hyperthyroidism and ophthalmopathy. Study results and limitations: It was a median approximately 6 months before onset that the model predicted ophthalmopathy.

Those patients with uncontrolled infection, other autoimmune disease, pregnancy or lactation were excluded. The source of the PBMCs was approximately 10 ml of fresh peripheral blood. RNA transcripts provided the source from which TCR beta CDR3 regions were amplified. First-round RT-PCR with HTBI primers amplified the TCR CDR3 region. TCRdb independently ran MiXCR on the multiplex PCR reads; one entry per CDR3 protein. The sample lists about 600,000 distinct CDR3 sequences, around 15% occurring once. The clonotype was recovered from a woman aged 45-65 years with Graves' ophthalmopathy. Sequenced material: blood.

In DNA, the CDR3 is TGTGCCAGCAGTTGGGACGGTAGCAATCAGCCCCAGCATTTT. Its translation is CASSWDGSNQPQHF. J is TRBJ1-5 and V is TRBV2; maybe TRBD1 (5 bases). Trimming left V 5 bases short and J 0 bases short, with 8 bases between. This CDR3 spans 14 amino acids. Looked up from germline, CDR1 is SNHLY and CDR2 is FYNNEI. Together with reference TRBV2 and TRBJ1-5, the CDR3 gives the full variable domain: EPEVTQTPSHQVTQMGQEVILRCVPISNHLYFYWYRQILGQKVEFLVSFYNNEISEKSEIFDDQFSVERPDGSNFTLKIRSTKLEDSAMYFCASSWDGSNQPQHFGDGTRLSIL.